Presented here are 15 T cell receptor beta chains from one specimen sequenced in a study of T cell repertoires in cytomegalovirus infection. TCRdb fed the reads into MiXCR, producing one record per CDR3 protein. The sample has about 320,000 distinct CDR3 sequences; over 7.5% are singletons. Sequenced: PBMCs. Receptors were obtained from a human donor in good health (CMV status not recorded). Some clones in this sample may be carry-over from other donors' samples.

This clonotype was seen repeatedly, ten times or more. The J gene is TRBJ2-2, the V gene TRBV6-1, with 10 bases identical to TRBD1. The J segment lost 3 bases and the V segment lost 7 bases, leaving 5 bases of the junction unmatched. Germline V gives CDR1 MNHNS, CDR2 SASEGT. The CDR3 contains 15 residues. CDR3 in DNA: TGTGCCAGCACGATGGGACAGGGGTACACCGGGGAGCTGTTTTTT. This codes for CASTMGQGYTGELFF.

In its sample, this clonotype was seen many times. V gene TRBV12-3 or TRBV12-4 combines with J gene TRBJ2-5, with TRBD2 matching 10 bases. Trimming cost V 3 bases and J 5 bases; bases outside gene matches: 12. The CDR3 is made up of 17 amino acids. As DNA, the CDR3 is TGTGCCAGCAGTTTTGGCCTAGCGGGGGCCCTGGGGGAGACCCAGTACTTC. The encoded protein is CASSFGLAGALGETQYF.

This clonotype was seen at least ten times. The gene calls are TRBV7-2 and TRBJ2-5; 12 bases match TRBD2. This CDR3 comprises 14 residues. J gave up 5 bases and V 4 bases, and 2 bases lay outside the gene matches. Germline assignment: CDR1 SGHTA and CDR2 FQGNSA. CDR3 in amino acids: CASSSTSGSETQYF. The DNA of the CDR3 is TGTGCCAGCAGCTCGACTAGCGGGAGTGAGACCCAGTACTTC. Supplemented by reference TRBV7-2 and TRBJ2-5, the full variable domain reads GAGVSQSPSNKVTEKGKDVELRCDPISGHTALYWYRQSLGQGLEFLIYFQGNSAPDKSGLPSDRFSAERTGGSVSTLTIQRTQQEDSAVYLCASSSTSGSETQYFGPGTRLLVL.

This clonotype has ten or more counts. The chain has TRBV28 and TRBJ2-7; 7 bases match TRBD1. The CDR3 contains 13 residues. V was clipped by 6 bases and J by 5 bases; unmatched bases: 7. Germline loops: CDR1 MDHEN, CDR2 SYDVKM. This CDR3 reads CASRATGSHEQYF. The DNA of the CDR3 is TGTGCCAGCAGGGCGACAGGGTCCCACGAGCAGTACTTC.

Many counts were recorded for this clonotype. The chain couples TRBV12-3 or TRBV12-4 to TRBJ1-5; 9 bases line up with TRBD1. Germline trimming cut 3 bases from V and 5 bases from J; bases unmatched to any gene: 2. This CDR3 has 14 residues. Here the CDR3 DNA reads TGTGCCAGCAGTTTTGGGGACAGGGATCAGCCCCAGCATTTT. Encoded protein: CASSFGDRDQPQHF.

This clonotype showed up many times. The chain combines TRBV7-2 with TRBJ2-1; D may be TRBD1 (6 bases). Trimming removed 7 bases at V and 9 bases at J, with 19 bases between. The CDR3 totals 14 residues. Germline CDR1 reads SGHTA; CDR2 reads FQGNSA. The CDR3 coding sequence is TGTGCCAGCACCAACACGCGCCTAGGGGGTGAGCAGTTCTTC. As protein: CASTNTRLGGEQFF.

This clonotype has just a few counts. The chain carries TRBV25-1 and TRBJ1-2, with a weak D call TRBD1 (6 bases). Germline-derived CDR1 and CDR2 are MGHDK and SYGVNS. CDR3 length: 15 amino acids. With 2 bases removed from V and 3 bases from J, the gap between germline ends came to 13 bases. CDR3 sequence reads: CASSEPGVSYYGYTF. CDR3 DNA: TGTGCCAGCAGTGAACCAGGGGTTTCTTACTATGGCTACACCTTC.

The rearrangement joins TRBV6-2 or TRBV6-3 to TRBJ1-1; 7 bases match TRBD1. The CDR3 is made up of 16 amino acids. Germline lookup yields CDR1 MNHEY and CDR2 SVGEGT. Losses at the gene ends were 7 bases for V and 1 base for J; bases not matched to a gene: 12. The CDR3 reads CASNPVLTGWNTEAFF. The CDR3 DNA reads as TGTGCCAGCAACCCCGTTTTGACAGGGTGGAACACTGAAGCTTTCTTT.

The CDR3 DNA sequence: TGTGCCAGCAGTCCCGGAGGACAGGCGGGACTAGCGGGAATCGAGCAGTACTTC. This gives the protein CASSPGGQAGLAGIEQYF. The V gene is TRBV12-3 or TRBV12-4, the J gene TRBJ2-7; 13 nucleotides line up with TRBD2. Losses at the gene ends were 5 bases for V and 6 bases for J; bases not matched to a gene: 16. The CDR3 runs to 18 residues.

This clonotype was picked up many times. J is TRBJ2-3 and V is TRBV10-3; 7 positions match TRBD2. Germline V gives CDR1 ENHRY, CDR2 SYGVKD. The CDR3 has 18 residues. The V gene end was trimmed by 0 bases and the J gene end by 3 bases; junction bases not matched to a gene: 12. CDR3 residues: CAISESAWEGVGTDTQYF. The CDR3 nucleotides are TGTGCCATCAGTGAGTCTGCCTGGGAGGGAGTAGGTACAGATACGCAGTATTTT.

This clonotype has a handful of counts. Its ends do not fully match the called genes, so a read error is possible. This chain links TRBV4-1 with TRBJ1-1; 7 nucleotides line up with TRBD1. This CDR3 is built from 17 residues. Germline V gives CDR1 MGHRA, CDR2 YSYEKL. CDR3: CASSQVGTDADVLFRIF. The CDR3 nucleotides are TGCGCCAGCAGCCAAGTCGGGACAGACGCCGACGTCCTATTTCGGATCTTT.

Many counts were recorded for this clonotype. This chain uses TRBV28 with TRBJ2-7, with D possibly called TRBD1 or TRBD2 (6 bases each). CDR3 length equals 16 residues. Germline values: CDR1 MDHEN, CDR2 SYDVKM. The V end was cut by 3 bases, the J end by 2 bases, with 17 bases between. In nucleotides, the CDR3 is TGTGCCAGCAGTTTGGGAACCTGGGGGGCCACCTACGAGCAGTACTTC. This encodes CASSLGTWGATYEQYF.

This clonotype was detected only a few times. J is TRBJ2-1 and V is TRBV5-5; 12 nucleotides match TRBD2. Germline assignment: CDR1 SGHKS and CDR2 YYEKEE (reference sequence). CDR3 length: 16 amino acids. The V and J ends lost 4 bases and 4 bases, in that order; junction bases with no gene match: 6. The CDR3 nucleotides read TGTGCCAGCAGCAAGCAGGGACTAGCGGGTTACAATGAGCAGTTCTTC. This gives the protein CASSKQGLAGYNEQFF.

The chain is built from TRBV10-3 and TRBJ2-3, with 13 nucleotides matching TRBD2. The CDR3 has 15 amino acids. Germline V gives CDR1 ENHRY, CDR2 SYGVKD. Unmatched junction bases numbered 5, after V lost 2 bases and J lost 9 bases. CDR3 sequence: CAISETSGGVQTQYF. The CDR3 DNA follows: TGTGCCATCAGTGAGACTAGCGGGGGGGTTCAGACGCAGTATTTT.

This clonotype was seen a handful of times. The rearrangement joins TRBV7-4 to TRBJ2-1; no firm D call. This CDR3 has 16 residues. Per germline, CDR1 SGHVT and CDR2 SQSDAQ. V dropped 5 bases and J dropped 5 bases, with 19 bases sitting between them. Written as DNA, the CDR3 is TGTGCCAGCAGCCGAAATAGAATCGTCCTGGACAATGAGCAGTTCTTC. It codes for CASSRNRIVLDNEQFF.